These 28 T cell receptor beta chains originate from one sample sequenced in a study of CD8 T cells in ankylosing spondylitis. Study conclusions and caveats: Ankylosing spondylitis blood appeared to be characterized by a TCR beta motif of 7 to 9 highly homologous variants.

TCRdb analysed the 5' RACE reads with MiXCR anew, one entry per CDR3 protein. The sample records 450,000 to 550,000 distinct CDR3 sequences, approximately 5.3% being singletons. Which antigens these TCRs recognize remains unknown. Specimen: blood, either unsorted or a sorted T cell fraction (not recorded which). All receptors derive from a male donor with ankylosing spondylitis.

This clonotype has at least ten counts. The chain recombines TRBV20-1 with TRBJ2-4, with D uncertain. This CDR3 region has 13 residues. In germline, CDR1 is DFQATT, CDR2 SNEGSKA (reference sequence). The ends were cut back, 5 bases at V and 8 bases at J, with 16 bases in the middle. The CDR3 DNA is TGCAGTGCTTATTGGCACGGTGGAGACATTCAGTACTTC. Its translation is CSAYWHGGDIQYF.

There are many counts of this clonotype. The chain employs TRBV7-9 and TRBJ2-5; 9 bases are a match to TRBD2. The junction had 2 bases not matched to a gene; V was cut back by 2 bases and J by 4 bases. There are 14 residues in the CDR3. Germline V CDR1 and CDR2: SEHNR, FQNEAQ (reference sequence). This CDR3 reads CASSLLLAGETQYF. The CDR3 DNA reads as TGTGCCAGCAGCTTATTACTAGCGGGAGAGACCCAGTACTTC.

This clonotype has at least ten counts. This chain connects TRBV7-2 to TRBJ1-6, with D hard to call. The V and J ends lost 1 base and 4 bases respectively, with 5 bases between them. CDR1 and CDR2 (germline): SGHTA, FQGNSA. This CDR3 has 14 residues. In DNA, the CDR3 is TGTGCCAGCAGCTTAGTGGGGTATAATTCACCCCTCCACTTT. It encodes CASSLVGYNSPLHF.

This clonotype showed up many times. The chain couples TRBV7-8 to TRBJ2-7, with 10 positions matching TRBD1. The CDR3 runs to 16 residues. CDR1 SGHVS and CDR2 FQNEAQ come from the germline V gene. Trimming took 3 bases from V and 0 from J; bases not matched to a gene: 5. CDR3 sequence (DNA): TGTGCCAGCAGCTTGACAGGGGGCTCCAGCTCCTACGAGCAGTACTTC. Protein: CASSLTGGSSSYEQYF.

This clonotype appeared many times. The V and J genes are TRBV7-2 and TRBJ2-2, with unresolved D. This CDR3 comprises 15 residues. CDR1 SGHTA and CDR2 FQGNSA come from the germline V gene. V lost 4 bases to trimming and J lost 4 bases, with 13 bases between them. CDR3 DNA sequence: TGTGCCAGCAGCTCCTCCTCCGCAGGCACCGGGGAGCTGTTTTTT. This encodes CASSSSSAGTGELFF.

This clonotype was picked up many times. The chain has TRBV4-3 and TRBJ1-2, with unresolved D. The CDR3 length is 16 residues. Per the germline V gene, CDR1 is LGHNA and CDR2 is YSLEER. Trimming pared 0 bases from V and 0 bases from J, leaving 11 bases between. CDR3 coding DNA: TGCGCCAGCAGCCAAGATTATGGAACAGCTAACTATGGCTACACCTTC. Translated: CASSQDYGTANYGYTF.

In its sample, this clonotype was seen many times. V is TRBV29-1 and J is TRBJ1-2; TRBD1 matches at 8 bases. This CDR3 is built from 13 residues. In germline, CDR1 is SQVTM, CDR2 ANQGSEA. V lost 5 bases to trimming and J lost 2 bases; unmatched junction nucleotides: 4. The CDR3 bases are TGCAGCGTTTGGACAGGGCCCAACTATGGCTACACCTTC. Its protein is CSVWTGPNYGYTF.

This clonotype was observed at least ten times. V gene TRBV9 combines with J gene TRBJ1-1; 7 bases align to TRBD1. Looked up from germline, CDR1 is SGDLS and CDR2 is YYNGEE. The CDR3 spans 15 residues. Unmatched junction bases numbered 4, after V lost 2 bases and J lost 0 bases. The CDR3 sequence: CASSVGQLMNTEAFF. For the CDR3, the DNA is TGTGCCAGCAGCGTGGGACAGCTCATGAACACTGAAGCTTTCTTT.

This clonotype has at least ten counts. The V call is TRBV4-1, the J call TRBJ1-1, with 7 bases aligning to TRBD1. CDR3 length: 14 amino acids. Germline V lookup: CDR1 MGHRA, CDR2 YSYEKL. The ends lost 3 bases at V and 5 bases at J; junction bases unmatched: 6. In DNA, the CDR3 is TGCGCCAGCAGCCAGAACAGGGGAGGTACTGAAGCTTTCTTT. As protein: CASSQNRGGTEAFF.

This sequence joins TRBV20-1 and TRBJ2-7; 12 nucleotides agree with TRBD2. The V gene's germline CDR1 is DFQATT and CDR2 SNEGSKA (reference sequence). J gave up 3 bases and V 3 bases, and 6 bases lay outside the gene matches. There are 15 residues in the CDR3. CDR3 coding DNA: TGCAGTGCTAGCTTCGGACTAGCGGGGAGCTACGAGCAGTACTTC. This translates into CSASFGLAGSYEQYF.

This clonotype showed up many times. The CDR3 is CASSPWDSVNTEAFF. The DNA of the CDR3 is TGTGCCAGCAGCCCATGGGACAGTGTGAACACTGAAGCTTTCTTT. This chain connects TRBV7-9 to TRBJ1-1; TRBD1 matches 7 bases. V trimming: 5 bases; J trimming: 0 bases; junction bases outside the gene matches: 6. This CDR3 is built from 15 residues. Germline V gene lookup returns CDR1 SEHNR and CDR2 FQNEAQ (reference sequence).

This clonotype appeared many times. The chain joins TRBV12-3 or TRBV12-4 to TRBJ1-5; 8 nucleotides match TRBD1. The CDR3 consists of 14 residues. The ends lost 3 bases at V and 8 bases at J; junction bases unmatched: 6. CDR3 protein: CASSFGQGGKPQHF. CDR3 DNA sequence: TGTGCCAGCAGTTTCGGACAGGGAGGGAAGCCCCAGCATTTT.

A few counts support this clonotype. The V call is TRBV18, the J call TRBJ2-2; D gene uncertain. V was shortened by 3 bases and J by 0 bases, with 14 bases between the two germline ends. The CDR3 loop spans 17 amino acids. Per germline, CDR1 KGHSH and CDR2 LQKENI. The DNA for the CDR3 is TGTGCCAGCTCACCCCCTGGCAGGCCCGCGAACACCGGGGAGCTGTTTTTT. Encoded protein: CASSPPGRPANTGELFF.

This clonotype was counted many times. This chain links TRBV14 with TRBJ1-6; no clear D gene. This CDR3 is 14 amino acids long. Trimming took 1 base from V and 7 from J, leaving 8 bases between them. Germline loops: CDR1 SGHDN, CDR2 FVKESK. The CDR3 protein is CASSQVSRNSPLHF. DNA of the CDR3: TGTGCCAGCAGCCAAGTAAGCCGAAATTCACCCCTCCACTTT.

This clonotype was counted at least ten times. This chain joins TRBV5-6 and TRBJ2-2; D remains ambiguous. The ends were cut back, 3 bases at V and 4 bases at J, with 7 bases in the middle. There are 13 residues in the CDR3. CDR1 is SGHDT and CDR2 is YYEEEE in the germline V gene. The CDR3 is CASSSPRTGELFF. CDR3 coding DNA: TGTGCCAGCAGCTCGCCGCGCACCGGGGAGCTGTTTTTT.

The V gene is TRBV5-8, the J gene TRBJ2-5; maybe TRBD1 (5 bases). The ends were cut back, 8 bases at V and 5 bases at J, with 16 bases in the middle. The CDR3 length is 13 residues. CDR1 and CDR2 from the germline V gene are SGHTS and YDEGEE. CDR3 residues: CARGPGAAETQYF. The CDR3, as DNA: TGTGCCAGGGGCCCTGGGGCAGCGGAGACCCAGTACTTC.

The sample holds many counts of this clonotype. The rearrangement uses TRBV6-1 and TRBJ1-6, with D uncertain. CDR3 length equals 15 residues. Germline V gene sequence: CDR1 MNHNS, CDR2 SASEGT. Trimming removed 6 bases from V and 2 bases from J, with 11 bases in between. Here the CDR3 DNA reads TGTGCCAGCAGGCAGTCGGGTCCCTATAATTCACCCCTCCACTTT. This translates into CASRQSGPYNSPLHF.

This clonotype came up many times. The chain recombines TRBV12-3 or TRBV12-4 with TRBJ1-1; D uncertain. Trimming left V 2 bases short and J 2 bases short, with 12 bases between. The CDR3 is made up of 15 amino acids. The CDR3 sequence: CASSLSPTVNTEAFF. The CDR3 nucleotides are TGTGCCAGCAGTTTATCGCCGACGGTAAACACTGAAGCTTTCTTT.

This clonotype occurred many times. The chain has TRBV20-1 and TRBJ2-7; D unresolved. Germline assignment: CDR1 DFQATT and CDR2 SNEGSKA (reference sequence). The CDR3 has 12 residues. V lost 3 bases and J 5 bases, leaving 11 bases between the germline ends. This CDR3 is CSASWLKDEQYF. CDR3 bases: TGCAGTGCTAGCTGGCTAAAGGACGAGCAGTACTTC.

The chain employs TRBV6-2 or TRBV6-3 and TRBJ1-2; tentatively, D is TRBD1 (5 bases). The CDR3 contains 12 residues. V lost 6 bases and J lost 7, with 12 bases in between. Germline assignment: CDR1 MNHEY and CDR2 SVGEGT. CDR3: CASRHPRAGYTF. The CDR3 DNA reads as TGTGCCAGCAGACACCCCAGGGCTGGCTACACCTTC.

The sample holds many counts of this clonotype. J is TRBJ2-1 and V is TRBV20-1, with unresolved D. This CDR3 has 11 amino acids. The germline V and J ends were trimmed by 3 bases and 5 bases, with 5 bases remaining between them. Per germline, CDR1 DFQATT and CDR2 SNEGSKA (reference sequence). The chain's CDR3 is CSASSDNEQFF. CDR3 DNA sequence: TGCAGTGCTAGTTCTGACAATGAGCAGTTCTTC.

About this clonotype itself: This clone may be a read error of a much larger clone one base away. The V and J genes are TRBV20-1 and TRBJ2-1; no firm D call. The CDR3 has 13 residues. The germline CDR1 and CDR2 sequences are DFQATT and SNEGSKA (reference sequence). CDR3 protein: CSARVSSYNGQFF. The CDR3 nucleotides read TGCAGTGCTAGGGTTAGCTCCTACAATGGGCAGTTCTTC.

Ten or more counts support this clonotype. The gene calls are TRBV5-1 and TRBJ2-5; D uncertain. Germline-derived CDR1 and CDR2 are SGHRS and YFSETQ. V was pared by 5 bases and J by 0 bases, with 8 bases between. CDR3 size: 13 residues. CDR3 in amino acids: CASSNTNQETQYF. For the CDR3, the DNA is TGCGCCAGCAGTAACACAAACCAAGAGACCCAGTACTTC.

This clonotype was observed at least ten times. The genes are TRBV4-2 and TRBJ2-7; TRBD2 might be the D (6 bases). CDR1 LGHNA and CDR2 YNFKEQ come from the germline V gene. V was shortened by 0 bases and J by 0 bases, with 9 bases between the two germline ends. The CDR3 contains 15 residues. The DNA for the CDR3 is TGTGCCAGCAGCCAAGAGCGAGCGGGCTCCTACGAGCAGTACTTC. Translation: CASSQERAGSYEQYF.

This clonotype was recorded a few times. The chain recombines TRBV20-1 with TRBJ1-1; D ambiguous. CDR1 is DFQATT and CDR2 is SNEGSKA in the germline V gene (reference sequence). This CDR3 contains 14 residues. V lost 1 base to trimming and J lost 1 base, with 10 bases between them. CDR3 residues: CSARGWEGNTEAFF. The DNA of the CDR3 is TGCAGTGCTAGAGGGTGGGAGGGGAACACTGAAGCTTTCTTT.

This clonotype was detected ten times or more. The J gene is TRBJ1-2, the V gene TRBV15; no reliable D call. The germline V gene has CDR1 LNHNV and CDR2 YYDKDF (reference sequence). The CDR3 is 15 amino acids. Trimming removed 0 bases from V and 4 bases from J, with 12 bases in between. CDR3 nucleotides: TGTGCCACCAGCAGAGATCGGGCAGAGACCTATGGCTACACCTTC. It specifies CATSRDRAETYGYTF.

This clonotype was detected many times. The rearrangement uses TRBV7-8 and TRBJ1-3; tentative D call: TRBD1 (5 bases). The CDR3 loop spans 15 amino acids. Between the trimmed V and J ends, which lost 0 bases and 2 bases, there was a span of 8 bases. The V gene's germline CDR1 is SGHVS and CDR2 FQNEAQ. CDR3 loop: CASSLAWGAGNTIYF. The CDR3 nucleotides are TGTGCCAGCAGCTTAGCCTGGGGGGCTGGAAACACCATATATTTT.

This clonotype came up a few times. The chain joins TRBV6-1 to TRBJ2-7; 12 positions agree with TRBD2. The V gene end was trimmed by 7 bases and the J gene end by 4 bases; junction bases not matched to a gene: 11. From germline, CDR1 is MNHNS and CDR2 SASEGT. This CDR3 has 16 residues. Here the CDR3 reads CASTASGGALMYEQYF. CDR3 coding DNA: TGTGCCAGCACTGCTAGCGGGGGGGCTCTAATGTACGAGCAGTACTTC.